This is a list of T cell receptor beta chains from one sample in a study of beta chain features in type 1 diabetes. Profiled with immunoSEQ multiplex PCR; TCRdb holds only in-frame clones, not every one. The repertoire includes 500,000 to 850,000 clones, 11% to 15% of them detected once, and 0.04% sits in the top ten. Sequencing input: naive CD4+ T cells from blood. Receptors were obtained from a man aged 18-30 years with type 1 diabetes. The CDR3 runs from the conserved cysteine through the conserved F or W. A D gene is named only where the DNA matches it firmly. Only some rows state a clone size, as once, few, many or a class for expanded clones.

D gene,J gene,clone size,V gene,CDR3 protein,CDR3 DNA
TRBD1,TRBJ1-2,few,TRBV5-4,CASSFDRVYGYTF,TGTGCCAGCAGCTTCGACAGGGTCTATGGCTACACCTTC
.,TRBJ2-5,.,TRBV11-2,CASSRQETQYF,TGTGCCAGCAGCCGTCAAGAGACCCAGTACTTC
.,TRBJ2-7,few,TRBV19,CASSIDGALPYEQYF,TGTGCCAGTAGTATAGATGGGGCCCTTCCCTACGAGCAGTACTTC
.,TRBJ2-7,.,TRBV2,CASSGRSYEQYF,TGTGCCAGCAGTGGCAGGTCCTACGAGCAGTACTTC
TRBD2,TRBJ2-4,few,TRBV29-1,CSVQGVAGGSRDIQYF,TGCAGCGTTCAGGGAGTAGCGGGAGGTTCGCGGGACATTCAGTACTTC
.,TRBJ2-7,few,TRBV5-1,CASSSRTGTYEQYF,TGCGCCAGCAGCTCCCGCACCGGGACCTACGAGCAGTACTTC
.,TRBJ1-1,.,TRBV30,CAFWYTEAFF,TGTGCCTTCTGGTACACTGAAGCTTTCTTT
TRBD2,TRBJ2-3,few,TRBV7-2,CASSLMVSGGMTDTQYF,TGTGCCAGCAGCTTAATGGTCAGCGGGGGTATGACAGATACGCAGTATTTT
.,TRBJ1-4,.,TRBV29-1,CSLAVGEKLFF,TGCAGCCTGGCGGTGGGTGAAAAACTGTTTTTT
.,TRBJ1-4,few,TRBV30,CAWTLNSSGNEKLFF,TGTGCCTGGACCCTTAACAGTTCGGGTAATGAAAAACTGTTTTTT
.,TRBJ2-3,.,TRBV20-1,CSALNPDTQYF,TGCAGTGCTCTTAATCCAGATACGCAGTATTTT
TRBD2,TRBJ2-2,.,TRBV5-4,CASSLIPSGSVNTGELFF,TGTGCCAGCAGCTTAATCCCTAGCGGGAGTGTGAACACCGGGGAGCTGTTTTTT
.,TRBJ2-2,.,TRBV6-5,CASSYSQVTGELFF,TGTGCCAGCAGTTACTCTCAGGTGACCGGGGAGCTGTTTTTT
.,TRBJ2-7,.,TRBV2,CASSEAWQKIYEQYF,TGTGCCAGCAGTGAAGCGTGGCAGAAAATCTACGAGCAGTACTTC
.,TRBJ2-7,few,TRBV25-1,CASSEGVGEQYF,TGTGCCAGCAGTGAGGGGGTTGGCGAGCAGTACTTC
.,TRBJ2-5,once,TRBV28,CASSSGPSIAETQYF,TGTGCCAGCAGTTCCGGGCCTTCGATCGCGGAGACCCAGTACTTC
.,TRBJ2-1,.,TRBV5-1,CASGLGQGYNEQFF,TGCGCCAGCGGCCTGGGGCAGGGGTACAATGAGCAGTTCTTC
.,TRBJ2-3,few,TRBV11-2,CASSLEAGYTDTQYF,TGTGCCAGCAGCTTAGAAGCGGGTTACACAGATACGCAGTATTTT
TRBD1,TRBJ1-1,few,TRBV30,CAWSGDRVPIRNTEAFF,TGTGCCTGGAGTGGCGACAGGGTGCCCATTAGGAACACTGAAGCTTTCTTT
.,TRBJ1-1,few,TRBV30,CAWSRGGAVTEAFF,TGTGCCTGGAGTCGGGGGGGCGCGGTCACTGAAGCTTTCTTT
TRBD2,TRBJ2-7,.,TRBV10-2,CASMSTGGVSYEQYF,TGCGCCAGCATGTCTACGGGAGGGGTCTCCTACGAGCAGTACTTC
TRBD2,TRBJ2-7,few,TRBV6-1,CASSEGASGTHYEQYF,TGTGCCAGCAGTGAAGGAGCTAGCGGGACTCACTACGAGCAGTACTTC
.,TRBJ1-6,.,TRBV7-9,CAIPSPEKNSPLHF,TGTGCCATCCCTTCTCCAGAAAAGAATTCACCCCTCCACTTT
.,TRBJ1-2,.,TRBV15,CATSREPGIYGYTF,TGTGCCACCAGCAGAGAGCCAGGGATCTATGGCTACACCTTC
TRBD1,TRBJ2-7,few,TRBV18,CASSPGTGVSYEQYF,TGTGCCAGCTCACCAGGGACAGGGGTCTCCTACGAGCAGTACTTC
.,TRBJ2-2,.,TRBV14,CASSHRQGNTGELFF,TGTGCCAGCAGCCACCGGCAGGGAAACACCGGGGAGCTGTTTTTT
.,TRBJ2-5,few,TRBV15,CATSIQGKGTQYF,TGTGCCACCAGTATCCAAGGGAAAGGGACCCAGTACTTC
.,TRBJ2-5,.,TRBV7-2,CGSRGDTGETQYF,TGTGGCTCTAGGGGGGACACTGGTGAGACCCAGTACTTC
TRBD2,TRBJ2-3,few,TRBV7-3,CASSLGTSAYTQYF,TGTGCCAGCAGCTTAGGGACTAGCGCCTATACGCAGTATTTT
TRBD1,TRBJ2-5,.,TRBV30,CAWATGDGGYF,TGTGCCTGGGCAACAGGGGACGGCGGGTACTTC
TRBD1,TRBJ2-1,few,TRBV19,CASRWTGGELGNEQFF,TGTGCCAGTAGGTGGACAGGGGGCGAATTAGGGAATGAGCAGTTCTTC
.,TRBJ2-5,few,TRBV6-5,CASSEGWETQYF,TGTGCCAGCTCGGAGGGTTGGGAGACCCAGTACTTC
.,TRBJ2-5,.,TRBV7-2,CATSGALMQETQYF,TGTGCCACCTCAGGGGCCCTTATGCAAGAGACCCAGTACTTC
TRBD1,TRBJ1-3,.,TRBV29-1,CSARGQGYGNTIYF,TGCAGCGCCCGAGGACAGGGCTACGGAAACACCATATATTTT
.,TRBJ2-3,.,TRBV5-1,CASSPLPPGTDTQYF,TGCGCCAGCAGCCCCTTACCGCCCGGCACAGATACGCAGTATTTT
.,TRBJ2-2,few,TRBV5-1,CASSLGLGDTGELFF,TGCGCCAGCAGCTTGGGCCTCGGGGACACCGGGGAGCTGTTTTTT
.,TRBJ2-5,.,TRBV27,CAMPGRKQETQYF,TGTGCCATGCCGGGACGGAAACAAGAGACCCAGTACTTC
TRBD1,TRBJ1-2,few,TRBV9,CASSVGGQGSNYGYTF,TGTGCCAGCAGCGTAGGAGGACAGGGGTCTAACTATGGCTACACCTTC
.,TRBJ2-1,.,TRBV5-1,CASSEDTSSYNEQFF,TGCGCCAGCAGCGAAGACACGAGCTCCTACAATGAGCAGTTCTTC
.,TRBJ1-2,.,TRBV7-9,CASSFADRIYGYTF,TGTGCCAGCAGCTTCGCAGACAGGATCTATGGCTACACCTTC
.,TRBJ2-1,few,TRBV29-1,CSVVPGSEQFF,TGCAGCGTTGTGCCCGGGAGTGAGCAGTTCTTC
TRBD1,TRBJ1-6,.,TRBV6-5,CAKNPGQGNSPLHF,TGTGCCAAAAACCCGGGACAGGGTAATTCACCCCTCCACTTT
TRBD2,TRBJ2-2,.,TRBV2,CATRQRDDTGELFF,TGTGCCACCAGGCAGCGGGACGACACCGGGGAGCTGTTTTTT
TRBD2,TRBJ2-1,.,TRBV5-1,CASSLTLAGANEQFF,TGCGCCAGCAGCTTGACGCTAGCGGGAGCCAATGAGCAGTTCTTC
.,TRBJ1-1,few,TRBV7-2,CASSLVGQSNTEAFF,TGTGCCAGCAGCTTAGTGGGGCAGTCGAACACTGAAGCTTTCTTT
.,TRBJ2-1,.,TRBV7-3,CASSLMGARANEQFF,TGTGCCAGCAGCTTAATGGGGGCCCGAGCCAATGAGCAGTTCTTC
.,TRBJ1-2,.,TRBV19,CASSFTDYGYTF,TGTGCCAGTAGTTTTACGGATTATGGCTACACCTTC
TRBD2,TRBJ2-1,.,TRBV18,CASSPLTSGGLGSVHNEQFF,TGTGCCAGCTCACCACTGACTAGCGGGGGCCTGGGATCCGTCCACAATGAGCAGTTCTTC
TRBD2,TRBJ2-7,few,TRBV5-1,CASSLAEQEPGLATYEQYF,TGCGCCAGCAGCTTGGCCGAACAGGAGCCGGGACTAGCCACGTACGAGCAGTACTTC
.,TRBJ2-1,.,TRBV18,CASSPPLGDGDSSYNEQFF,TGTGCCAGCTCACCACCTCTCGGAGATGGCGACAGCTCCTACAATGAGCAGTTCTTC
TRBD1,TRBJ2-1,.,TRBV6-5,CASSEWGQIINEQFF,TGTGCCAGCAGCGAATGGGGACAGATCATCAATGAGCAGTTCTTC
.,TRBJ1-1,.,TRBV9,CASSVSDTEAFF,TGTGCCAGCAGCGTCTCGGACACTGAAGCTTTCTTT
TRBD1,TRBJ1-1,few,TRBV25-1,CASTTTGGKSEAFF,TGTGCCAGCACCACCACAGGGGGCAAGTCAGAAGCTTTCTTT
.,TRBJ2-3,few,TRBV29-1,CSVVRADTQYF,TGCAGCGTTGTACGGGCAGATACGCAGTATTTT